Here is one TCR beta chain with its context. The sample is drawn from a study of T cell changes during pregnancy in multiple sclerosis. Germline V gene sequence: CDR1 SNHLY, CDR2 FYNNEI. The CDR3 runs to 15 residues. The ends lost 2 bases at V and 4 bases at J; junction bases unmatched: 4. Sequencing used immunoSEQ multiplex PCR; TCRdb keeps in-frame clones, though not all of them. Seen here are 100,000 to 140,000 clones, under 95% observed once, and the top ten hold less than 0.85%. The origin of this receptor is a female donor in good health, enrolled as a control in a pregnancy study. The chain couples TRBV2 to TRBJ2-3; 9 bases line up with TRBD1. This sample comprised peripheral blood, obtained in the third trimester of pregnancy. The CDR3 here is CASSERGTGSDTQYF. The CDR3 bases are TGTGCCAGCAGTGAACGTGGGACAGGGTCAGATACGCAGTATTTT.